Following are 20 T cell receptor beta chains from one sample sequenced in a study of blood T cell repertoires in COVID-19. TCRdb keeps only in-frame clones here, not all; method: immunoSEQ multiplex PCR. The profile shows tens of thousands of clones, approximately 84% of them singletons. Sequenced sample: peripheral blood. The source of these receptors is a middle-aged man with COVID-19, enrolled during active disease.

This sequence joins TRBV14 and TRBJ2-1; weak D call: TRBD2 (6 bases). This CDR3 contains 15 residues. V was clipped by 0 bases and J by 6 bases, with 12 bases between them. CDR1 is SGHDN and CDR2 is FVKESK in the germline V gene. The CDR3 is CASSQEPGRFNEQFF. In DNA, the CDR3 is TGTGCCAGCAGCCAAGAACCAGGGAGGTTCAATGAGCAGTTCTTC.

J is TRBJ1-1 and V is TRBV6-5; D gene uncertain. CDR3 length equals 13 residues. Trimming removed 6 bases from V and 0 bases from J, with 8 bases in between. CDR1 is MNHEY and CDR2 is SVGAGI in the germline V gene. The CDR3 sequence is CASSPTVNTEAFF. The DNA for the CDR3 is TGTGCCAGCAGCCCCACAGTGAACACTGAAGCTTTCTTT.

The chain combines TRBV10-3 with TRBJ1-6; D ambiguous. V was trimmed by 0 bases and J by 10 bases, leaving 13 bases between them. The CDR3 contains 15 residues. The germline gives CDR1 ENHRY, CDR2 SYGVKD. The CDR3 sequence is CAISESGVIRSPLHF. DNA of the CDR3: TGTGCCATCAGTGAGTCCGGGGTGATCAGGTCACCCCTCCACTTT.

This clone was observed a single time. This chain uses TRBV2 with TRBJ1-5, with 9 bases lining up with TRBD1. The CDR3 spans 15 residues. The V gene end was trimmed by 6 bases and the J gene end by 7 bases; junction bases not matched to a gene: 10. From germline, CDR1 is SNHLY and CDR2 FYNNEI. The CDR3 DNA follows: TGTGCCAGCAGGGAGGATGGGACAGGGAGACAGCCCCAGCATTTT. Translating it yields CASREDGTGRQPQHF.

The chain employs TRBV6-5 and TRBJ1-5, with D perhaps matching TRBD1 (5 bases). The CDR3 sequence is 13 residues long. Germline V gene data show CDR1 as MNHEY and CDR2 as SVGAGI. The ends were cut back, 8 bases at V and 4 bases at J, with 12 bases in the middle. The CDR3 reads CASSRQGNQPQHF. The CDR3 DNA follows: TGTGCCAGCTCCCGGCAGGGAAATCAGCCCCAGCATTTT.

V and J are TRBV27 and TRBJ2-3, with 9 nucleotides matching TRBD1. Trimming at V came to 2 bases and at J to 7 bases, leaving 10 bases not matched to a gene. Germline lookup yields CDR1 MNHEY and CDR2 SMNVEV (reference sequence). This CDR3 contains 16 residues. CDR3 protein: CASSLLGQGFPYTQYF. The DNA of the CDR3 is TGTGCCAGCAGTTTACTGGGACAGGGTTTCCCTTATACGCAGTATTTT.

The chain links TRBV6-4 to TRBJ2-1; 9 bases align to TRBD2. This CDR3 is 15 amino acids long. Germline V gene sequence: CDR1 MRHNA, CDR2 SNTAGT. Trimming took 0 bases from V and 7 from J; bases not matched to a gene: 4. CDR3 sequence reads: CASSDSAGGGNEQFF. Here the CDR3 DNA reads TGTGCCAGCAGTGACTCGGCGGGGGGGGGAAATGAGCAGTTCTTC.

The rearrangement joins TRBV6-1 to TRBJ2-7; TRBD1 might be the D (6 bases). V was shortened by 0 bases and J by 4 bases, with 13 bases between the two germline ends. There are 15 residues in the CDR3. From germline, CDR1 is MNHNS and CDR2 SASEGT. In DNA form, the CDR3 reads TGTGCCAGCAGTGAAGCCTCAGGGGCGCCGTACGAGCAGTACTTC. Translation gives CASSEASGAPYEQYF.

J is TRBJ1-2 and V is TRBV4-1; the match to TRBD1 covers 9 bases. J gave up 4 bases and V 0 bases, and 3 bases lay outside the gene matches. The CDR3 loop spans 15 amino acids. Per germline, CDR1 MGHRA and CDR2 YSYEKL. For the CDR3, the DNA is TGCGCCAGCAGCCAAGAGACAGGGGGGGGCTATGGCTACACCTTC. It codes for CASSQETGGGYGYTF.

Concerning this clone itself: The junction departs from the called germline gene at one end, perhaps through a read error. This chain connects TRBV2 to TRBJ2-7; D possibly corresponds to TRBD1 (5 bases). This CDR3 has 16 amino acids. The V gene's germline CDR1 is SNHLY and CDR2 FYNNEI. The DNA for the CDR3 is TGTGCCAGCAGTGTCTTGGGGCAGACCCCGTCCTCCGAGCAGTACTTC. It translates to CASSVLGQTPSSEQYF. The complete variable domain, with remaining parts taken from reference TRBV2 and TRBJ2-7, reads EPEVTQTPSHQVTQMGQEVILRCVPISNHLYFYWYRQILGQKVEFLVSFYNNEISEKSEIFDDQFSVERPDGSNFTLKIRSTKLEDSAMYFCASSVLGQTPSSEQYFGPGTRLTVT.

The CDR3 DNA reads as TGTGCCAGCAGCTCCCAAGGGGCAGGGAGCACAGATACGCAGTATTTT. Translation: CASSSQGAGSTDTQYF. This rearrangement joins TRBV7-6 to TRBJ2-3; a weak D match, TRBD1 (5 bases). The V gene's germline CDR1 is SGHVS and CDR2 FNYEAQ. The CDR3 is made up of 16 amino acids. The V gene lost 4 bases and the J gene lost 0 bases, with 14 bases spanning the gap.

This CDR3 is CACGDRTFFSNQPQHF. CDR3 DNA sequence: TGTGCCTGTGGGGACAGGACTTTCTTTAGCAATCAGCCCCAGCATTTT. The chain uses TRBV19 and TRBJ1-5; 8 bases are shared with TRBD1. Looked up from germline, CDR1 is LNHDA and CDR2 is SQIVND (reference sequence). Trimming at V came to 11 bases and at J to 0 bases, leaving 12 bases not matched to a gene. The CDR3 is 16 amino acids.

V usage is TRBV3-1 (or the pseudogene TRBV3-2) and J usage is TRBJ2-4; no definite D call. V was cut by 1 base and J by 0 bases, with 13 bases left in between. Per germline, CDR1 LGHDT and CDR2 YNNKEL (reference sequence). CDR3 length equals 17 residues. The CDR3 region has the DNA TGTGCCAGCAGCCAAGTAATGGAGCCAAGAGCCAAAAACATTCAGTACTTC. Residues: CASSQVMEPRAKNIQYF.

The chain links TRBV11-1 to TRBJ2-1; tentatively, D is TRBD1 (6 bases). The CDR3 is 14 residues long. V lost 1 base and J lost 5, with 9 bases in between. CDR1 is SGHAT and CDR2 is FQDESV in the germline V gene (reference sequence). CDR3 nucleotide sequence: TGTGCCAGCAGCTTAGTGGGACAAGACAATGAGCAGTTCTTC. As protein: CASSLVGQDNEQFF. The complete variable domain, with remaining parts taken from reference TRBV11-1 and TRBJ2-1, reads EAEVAQSPRYKITEKSQAVAFWCDPISGHATLYWYRQILGQGPELLVQFQDESVVDDSQLPKDRFSAERLKGVDSTLKIQPAELGDSAMYLCASSLVGQDNEQFFGPGTRLTVL.

This chain uses TRBV19 with TRBJ1-2; possibly TRBD1 for D (6 bases). The germline V gene encodes CDR1 LNHDA and CDR2 SQIVND (reference sequence). The germline V and J ends were trimmed by 7 bases and 5 bases, with 17 bases remaining between them. CDR3 length: 14 amino acids. CDR3 loop: CASKTSGVQYGYTF. CDR3 coding DNA: TGTGCCAGTAAGACCTCAGGGGTTCAGTATGGCTACACCTTC.

This rearrangement joins TRBV5-4 to TRBJ2-7; 10 bases align to TRBD1. Germline CDR1 is SGHNT and CDR2 is YYREEE (reference sequence). The CDR3 consists of 15 residues. The trim removed 2 bases at V and 7 bases at J, leaving 9 bases unmatched. The CDR3 protein is CASSLRGQGSGEQYF. Written as DNA, the CDR3 is TGTGCCAGCAGCTTAAGGGGACAGGGGTCGGGAGAGCAGTACTTC.

The CDR3 DNA sequence: TGTGCCAGCAGACAAACCCAGGTTTTTCCCTACGAGCAGTACTTC. Its translation is CASRQTQVFPYEQYF. The chain is built from TRBV7-2 and TRBJ2-7, with D uncertain. The CDR3 covers 15 residues. Per germline, CDR1 SGHTA and CDR2 FQGNSA. The ends were cut back, 6 bases at V and 2 bases at J, with 17 bases in the middle.

This chain connects TRBV10-2 to TRBJ1-1; D ambiguous. The germline V gene encodes CDR1 WSHSY and CDR2 SAAADI. The length of the CDR3 is 13 residues. The ends were cut back, 6 bases at V and 1 base at J, with 9 bases in the middle. As DNA, the CDR3 is TGCGCCAGCAGGGAGGCGGCGAACACTGAAGCTTTCTTT. Translated: CASREAANTEAFF.

V gene TRBV30 combines with J gene TRBJ2-3, with D possibly matching TRBD2 (6 bases). Germline lookup yields CDR1 GTSNPN and CDR2 SVGIG (reference sequence). Trimming shortened V by 4 bases and J by 7 bases, and 9 bases separated the two germline ends. The CDR3 sequence is 11 residues long. This CDR3 reads CAWMEGYTQYF. As DNA, the CDR3 is TGTGCCTGGATGGAGGGCTATACGCAGTATTTT.

The CDR3 DNA sequence: TGCGCCAGCAGTGATCATGGAGACAGGAGGCTGAACACTGAAGCTTTCTTT. Translated, it gives CASSDHGDRRLNTEAFF. This rearrangement joins TRBV10-2 to TRBJ1-1, with D tentatively TRBD1 (6 bases). Between the trimmed V and J ends, which lost 3 bases and 0 bases, there was a span of 17 bases. CDR3 length: 17 residues. Germline V gene data show CDR1 as WSHSY and CDR2 as SAAADI.